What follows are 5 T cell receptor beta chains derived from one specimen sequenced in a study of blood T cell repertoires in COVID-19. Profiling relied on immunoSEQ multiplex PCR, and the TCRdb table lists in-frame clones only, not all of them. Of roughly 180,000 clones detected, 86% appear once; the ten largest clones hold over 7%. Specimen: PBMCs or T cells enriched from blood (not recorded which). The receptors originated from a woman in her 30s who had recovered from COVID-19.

CDR3 residues: CASSLTGGGNSPLHF. The DNA for the CDR3 is TGTGCCAGCAGTCTGACAGGGGGAGGGAATTCACCCCTCCACTTT. The chain carries TRBV2 and TRBJ1-6; 9 nucleotides agree with TRBD1. V shed 5 bases, J shed 7 bases, and the junction held 6 bases outside the gene matches. The CDR3 is 15 amino acids. Germline CDR1 and CDR2: SNHLY and FYNNEI.

The CDR3, as DNA: TGTGCCAGCTCAGAAGGACAGGGAACTACCTACGAGCAGTACTTC. Translating it yields CASSEGQGTTYEQYF. The rearrangement joins TRBV18 to TRBJ2-7, with 8 bases identical to TRBD1. Per the germline V gene, CDR1 is KGHSH and CDR2 is LQKENI. CDR3 length: 15 residues. The ends lost 5 bases at V and 2 bases at J; junction bases unmatched: 8.

CDR3 region: CAWRRLAGARGGNEQFF. The CDR3 nucleotides read TGTGCCTGGAGACGGCTAGCGGGAGCAAGGGGGGGCAATGAGCAGTTCTTC. The chain couples TRBV30 to TRBJ2-1, with 10 bases lining up with TRBD2. The CDR3 consists of 17 residues. V gave up 3 bases and J gave up 6 bases; unmatched junction bases: 14. CDR1 and CDR2 from the germline V gene are GTSNPN and SVGIG (reference sequence).

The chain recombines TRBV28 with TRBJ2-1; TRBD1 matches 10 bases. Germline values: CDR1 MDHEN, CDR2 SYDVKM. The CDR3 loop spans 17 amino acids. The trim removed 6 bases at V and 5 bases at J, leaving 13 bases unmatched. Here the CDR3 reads CASRGQGLRSSHNEQFF. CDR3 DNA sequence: TGTGCCAGCAGGGGACAGGGGCTTCGATCGTCCCACAATGAGCAGTTCTTC.

CDR3 sequence: CASSLATLPGVPFDTQYF. The CDR3 nucleotides read TGCGCCAGCAGCTTGGCCACCCTCCCAGGGGTTCCTTTCGATACGCAGTATTTT. The V call is TRBV5-1, the J call TRBJ2-3; D is perhaps TRBD1 (6 bases). CDR3 length equals 18 residues. Trimming pared 0 bases from V and 6 bases from J, leaving 23 bases between. Germline V gives CDR1 SGHRS, CDR2 YFSETQ.